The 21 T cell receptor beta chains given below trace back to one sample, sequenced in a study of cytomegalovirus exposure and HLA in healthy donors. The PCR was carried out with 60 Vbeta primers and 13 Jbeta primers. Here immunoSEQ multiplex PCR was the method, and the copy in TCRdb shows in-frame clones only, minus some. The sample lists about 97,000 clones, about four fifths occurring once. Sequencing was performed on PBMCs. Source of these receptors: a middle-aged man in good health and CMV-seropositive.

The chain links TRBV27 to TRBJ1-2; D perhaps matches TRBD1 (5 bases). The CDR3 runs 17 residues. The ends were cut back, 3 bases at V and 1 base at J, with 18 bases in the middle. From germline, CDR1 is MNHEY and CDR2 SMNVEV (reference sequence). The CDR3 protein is CASSFSFERGYNYGYTF. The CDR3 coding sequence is TGTGCCAGCAGTTTCAGTTTTGAGCGGGGGTATAACTATGGCTACACCTTC.

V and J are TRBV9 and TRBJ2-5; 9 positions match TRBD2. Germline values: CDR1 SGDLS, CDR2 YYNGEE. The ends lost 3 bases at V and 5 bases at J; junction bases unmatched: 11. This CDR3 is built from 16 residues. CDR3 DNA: TGTGCCAGCAGCGCCACGGCGGCGGGAGGGCCGGAGACCCAGTACTTC. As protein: CASSATAAGGPETQYF.

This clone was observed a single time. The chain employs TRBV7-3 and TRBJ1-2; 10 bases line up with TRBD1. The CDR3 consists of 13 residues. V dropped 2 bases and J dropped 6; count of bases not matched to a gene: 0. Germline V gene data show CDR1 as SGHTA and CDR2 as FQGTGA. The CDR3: CASSLDRGHGYTF. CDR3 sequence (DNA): TGTGCCAGCAGCTTAGACAGGGGGCATGGCTACACCTTC.

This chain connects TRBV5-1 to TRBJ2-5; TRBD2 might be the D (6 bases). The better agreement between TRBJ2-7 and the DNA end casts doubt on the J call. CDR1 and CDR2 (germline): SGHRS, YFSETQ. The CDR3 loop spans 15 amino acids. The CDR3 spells CASSPAGGEAYEQYF. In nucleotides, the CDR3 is TGCGCCAGCAGCCCGGCGGGCGGGGAAGCCTACGAGCAGTACTTC.

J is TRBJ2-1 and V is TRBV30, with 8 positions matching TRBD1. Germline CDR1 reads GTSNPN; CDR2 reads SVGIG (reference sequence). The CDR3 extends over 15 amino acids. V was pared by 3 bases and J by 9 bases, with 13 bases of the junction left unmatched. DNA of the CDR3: TGTGCCTGGAGATGGGGGCAGGGGGCCTCTCTTGAGCAGTTCTTC. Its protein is CAWRWGQGASLEQFF.

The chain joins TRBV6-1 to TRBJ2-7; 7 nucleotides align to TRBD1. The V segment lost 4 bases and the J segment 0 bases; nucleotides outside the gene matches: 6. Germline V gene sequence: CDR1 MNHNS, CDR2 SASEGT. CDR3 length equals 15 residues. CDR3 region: CASSALGTVSYEQYF. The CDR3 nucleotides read TGTGCCAGCAGTGCCCTCGGGACAGTCTCCTACGAGCAGTACTTC.

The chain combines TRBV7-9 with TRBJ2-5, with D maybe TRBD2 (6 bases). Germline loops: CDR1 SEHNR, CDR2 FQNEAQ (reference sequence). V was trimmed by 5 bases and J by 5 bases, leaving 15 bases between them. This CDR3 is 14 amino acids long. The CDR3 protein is CASSLRGSGETQYF. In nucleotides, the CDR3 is TGTGCCAGCAGCCTTCGGGGGTCCGGGGAGACCCAGTACTTC. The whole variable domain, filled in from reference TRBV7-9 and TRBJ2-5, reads DTGVSQNPRHKITKRGQNVTFRCDPISEHNRLYWYRQTLGQGPEFLTYFQNEAQLEKSRLLSDRFSAERPKGSFSTLEIQRTEQGDSAMYLCASSLRGSGETQYFGPGTRLLVL.

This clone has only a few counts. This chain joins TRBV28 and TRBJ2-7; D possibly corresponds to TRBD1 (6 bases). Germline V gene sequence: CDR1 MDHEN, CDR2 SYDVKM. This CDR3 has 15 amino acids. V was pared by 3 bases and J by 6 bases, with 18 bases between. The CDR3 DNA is TGTGCCAGCAGTTTGGGTGGAAACAGGGTCGCCGAGCAGTACTTC. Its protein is CASSLGGNRVAEQYF.

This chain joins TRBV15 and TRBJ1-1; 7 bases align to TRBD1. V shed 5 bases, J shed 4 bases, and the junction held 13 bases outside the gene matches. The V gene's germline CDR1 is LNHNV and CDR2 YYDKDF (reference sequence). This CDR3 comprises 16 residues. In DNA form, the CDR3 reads TGTGCCACCAGCGACCGGGAGACCAAGGGGGCCACTGAAGCTTTCTTT. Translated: CATSDRETKGATEAFF.

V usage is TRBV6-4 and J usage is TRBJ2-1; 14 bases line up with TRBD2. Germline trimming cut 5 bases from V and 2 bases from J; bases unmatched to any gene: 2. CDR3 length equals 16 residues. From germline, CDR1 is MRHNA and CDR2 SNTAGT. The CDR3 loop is CASSRTSGRPYNEQFF. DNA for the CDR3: TGTGCCAGCAGTCGGACTAGCGGGAGGCCCTACAATGAGCAGTTCTTC.

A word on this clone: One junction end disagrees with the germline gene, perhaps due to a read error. CDR3 sequence reads: CSSSPGGGGQNTEAFF. Written as DNA, the CDR3 is TGTTCCAGCAGCCCGGGAGGGGGCGGCCAGAACACTGAAGCTTTCTTT. The genes are TRBV7-9 and TRBJ1-1; the match to TRBD1 covers 7 bases. This CDR3 has 16 residues. The germline gives CDR1 SEHNR, CDR2 FQNEAQ (reference sequence).

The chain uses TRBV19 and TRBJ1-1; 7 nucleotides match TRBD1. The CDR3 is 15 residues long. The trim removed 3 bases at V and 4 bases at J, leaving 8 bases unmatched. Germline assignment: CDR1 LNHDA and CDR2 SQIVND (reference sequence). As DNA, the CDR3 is TGTGCCAGTAGTATGGGATTGGCAGGGGGCACTGAAGCTTTCTTT. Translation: CASSMGLAGGTEAFF. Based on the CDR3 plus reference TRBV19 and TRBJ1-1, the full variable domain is DGGITQSPKYLFRKEGQNVTLSCEQNLNHDAMYWYRQDPGQGLRLIYYSQIVNDFQKGDIAEGYSVSREKKESFPLTVTSAQKNPTAFYLCASSMGLAGGTEAFFGQGTRLTVV.

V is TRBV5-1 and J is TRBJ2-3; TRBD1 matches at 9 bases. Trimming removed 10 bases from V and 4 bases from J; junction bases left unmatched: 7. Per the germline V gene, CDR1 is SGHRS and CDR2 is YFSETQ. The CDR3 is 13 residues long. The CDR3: CAGRQGESDTQYF. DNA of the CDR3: TGCGCCGGAAGACAGGGGGAATCAGATACGCAGTATTTT.

CDR3 coding DNA: TGTGCCAGTAATCTGGGACAGGGTCGTTCTAGCGGGAACACTGAAGCTTTCTTT. This translates into CASNLGQGRSSGNTEAFF. V is TRBV19 and J is TRBJ1-1, with 9 bases matching TRBD1. The ends lost 7 bases at V and 1 base at J; junction bases unmatched: 16. The CDR3 consists of 18 residues. CDR1 and CDR2 from the germline V gene are LNHDA and SQIVND (reference sequence).

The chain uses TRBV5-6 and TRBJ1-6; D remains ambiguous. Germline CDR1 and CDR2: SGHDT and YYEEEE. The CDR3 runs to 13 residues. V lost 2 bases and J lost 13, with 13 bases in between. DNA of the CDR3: TGTGCCAGCAGCTTATTTATGGGCAGTCCCCTCCACTTT. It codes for CASSLFMGSPLHF.

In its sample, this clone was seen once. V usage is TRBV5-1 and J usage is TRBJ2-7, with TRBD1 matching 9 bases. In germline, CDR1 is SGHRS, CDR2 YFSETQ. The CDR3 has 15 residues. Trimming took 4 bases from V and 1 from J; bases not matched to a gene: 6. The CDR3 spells CASSGGQGLSYEQYF. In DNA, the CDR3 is TGCGCCAGCAGCGGAGGACAGGGGTTATCCTACGAGCAGTACTTC.

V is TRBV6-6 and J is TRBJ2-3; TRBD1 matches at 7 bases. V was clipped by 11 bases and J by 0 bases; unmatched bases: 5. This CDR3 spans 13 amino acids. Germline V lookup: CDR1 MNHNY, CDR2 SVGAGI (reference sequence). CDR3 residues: CASSGGSTDTQYF. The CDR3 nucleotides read TGTGCCTCCTCAGGGGGTAGCACAGATACGCAGTATTTT.

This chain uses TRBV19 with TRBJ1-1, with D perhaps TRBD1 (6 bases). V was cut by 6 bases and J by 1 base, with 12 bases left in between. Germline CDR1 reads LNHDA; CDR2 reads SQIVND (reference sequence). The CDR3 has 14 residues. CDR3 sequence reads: CASSADRQNTEAFF. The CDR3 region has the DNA TGTGCCAGTAGCGCCGACAGGCAGAACACTGAAGCTTTCTTT. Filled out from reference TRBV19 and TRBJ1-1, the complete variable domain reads DGGITQSPKYLFRKEGQNVTLSCEQNLNHDAMYWYRQDPGQGLRLIYYSQIVNDFQKGDIAEGYSVSREKKESFPLTVTSAQKNPTAFYLCASSADRQNTEAFFGQGTRLTVV.

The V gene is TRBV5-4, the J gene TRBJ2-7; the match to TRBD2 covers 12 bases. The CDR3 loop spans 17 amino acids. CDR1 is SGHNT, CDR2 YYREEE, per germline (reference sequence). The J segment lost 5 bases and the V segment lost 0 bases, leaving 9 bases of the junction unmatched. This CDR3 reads CASSLVGRLAGVNEQYF. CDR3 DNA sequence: TGTGCCAGCAGCTTGGTAGGTCGACTAGCGGGGGTGAACGAGCAGTACTTC.

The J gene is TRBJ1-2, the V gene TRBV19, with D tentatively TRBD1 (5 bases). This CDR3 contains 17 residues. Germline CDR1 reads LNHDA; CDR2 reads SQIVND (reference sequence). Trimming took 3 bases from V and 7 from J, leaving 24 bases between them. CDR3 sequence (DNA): TGTGCCAGTAGTATCGATCGCGGGGGGGAGGAGGGAGGTGGCTACACCTTC. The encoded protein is CASSIDRGGEEGGGYTF.

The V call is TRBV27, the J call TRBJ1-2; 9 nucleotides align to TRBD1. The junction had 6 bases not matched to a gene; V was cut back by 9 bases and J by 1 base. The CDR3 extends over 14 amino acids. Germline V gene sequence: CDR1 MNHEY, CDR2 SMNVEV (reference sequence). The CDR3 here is CASRGQGNNYGYTF. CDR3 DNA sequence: TGTGCCAGTAGAGGACAGGGGAATAACTATGGCTACACCTTC.